These 27 T cell receptor beta chains were sequenced from one sample in a study of blood T cell repertoires in COVID-19. TCRdb keeps only in-frame clones here, not all; method: immunoSEQ multiplex PCR. The top ten hold roughly 5.4% of the sample, which has about 130,000 clones, more than 75% seen once. Sequencing was done on a sample of peripheral blood. These receptor sequences come from a human donor in a cohort sampled during active COVID-19.

The chain couples TRBV7-3 to TRBJ2-2, with D perhaps TRBD1 (7 bases). This CDR3 is 15 amino acids long. V gave up 5 bases and J gave up 8 bases, with 18 bases separating them. From germline, CDR1 is SGHTA and CDR2 FQGTGA. CDR3 protein: CASSPRGGTAGELFF. The CDR3 nucleotides are TGTGCCAGCAGCCCGCGCGGCGGGACAGCTGGGGAGCTGTTTTTT.

V is TRBV6-5 and J is TRBJ1-1; 8 bases are a match to TRBD1. Germline lookup yields CDR1 MNHEY and CDR2 SVGAGI. The CDR3 sequence is 14 residues long. With V trimmed by 6 bases and J by 6 bases, 9 bases remained unmatched. CDR3: CASRDTGGTAEAFF. DNA of the CDR3: TGTGCCAGCAGGGATACAGGGGGGACTGCTGAAGCTTTCTTT.

This chain links TRBV6-2 or TRBV6-3 with TRBJ2-1; maybe TRBD2 (5 bases). Germline V CDR1 and CDR2: MNHEY, SVGEGT. The CDR3 runs 14 residues. Trimming cost V 5 bases and J 8 bases, with 16 bases left between them. Here the CDR3 reads CASSRTLKEDEQFF. CDR3 nucleotide sequence: TGTGCCAGCAGTCGAACCCTAAAGGAGGATGAGCAGTTCTTC.

The DNA of the CDR3 is TGTGCCAGCAGTTACGAGTCAGGGGGCTACGAGCAGTACTTC. The encoded protein is CASSYESGGYEQYF. V gene TRBV6-6 combines with J gene TRBJ2-7; 7 positions agree with TRBD1. This CDR3 has 14 residues. V shed 2 bases and J 3 bases; nucleotides not matched to a gene: 4. From germline, CDR1 is MNHNY and CDR2 SVGAGI (reference sequence).

The V and J genes are TRBV7-9 and TRBJ2-1, with TRBD1 as a possible D gene (6 bases). Germline V gives CDR1 SEHNR, CDR2 FQNEAQ (reference sequence). The length of the CDR3 is 15 residues. Between the trimmed V and J ends, which lost 3 bases and 7 bases, there was a span of 16 bases. CDR3 amino acids: CASSFSRDTLNEQFF. DNA of the CDR3: TGTGCCAGCAGCTTCAGCCGGGACACCTTAAATGAGCAGTTCTTC.

The chain uses TRBV19 and TRBJ2-7; 7 nucleotides line up with TRBD1. This CDR3 is 17 amino acids long. Germline lookup yields CDR1 LNHDA and CDR2 SQIVND (reference sequence). With V trimmed by 1 base and J by 0 bases, 9 bases remained unmatched. CDR3 residues: CASSIGEGASSSYEQYF. CDR3 sequence (DNA): TGTGCCAGTAGTATAGGTGAGGGGGCCTCGAGCTCCTACGAGCAGTACTTC. The full variable domain, in which reference TRBV19 and TRBJ2-7 provide the parts outside the CDR3, is DGGITQSPKYLFRKEGQNVTLSCEQNLNHDAMYWYRQDPGQGLRLIYYSQIVNDFQKGDIAEGYSVSREKKESFPLTVTSAQKNPTAFYLCASSIGEGASSSYEQYFGPGTRLTVT.

The CDR3 DNA reads TGTGCCAGCAGCCGGAGGGGTAGCACAGATACGCAGTATTTT. Protein sequence: CASSRRGSTDTQYF. V is TRBV3-1 (or the pseudogene TRBV3-2) and J is TRBJ2-3; D possibly corresponds to TRBD2 (6 bases). With 4 bases removed from V and 0 bases from J, the gap between germline ends came to 8 bases. Germline CDR1 is LGHDT and CDR2 is YNNKEL (reference sequence). This CDR3 contains 14 residues.

This clone was seen only once. The V call is TRBV24-1, the J call TRBJ2-3, with 7 bases aligning to TRBD1. The germline gives CDR1 KGHDR, CDR2 SFDVKD. There are 13 residues in the CDR3. The junction had 8 bases not matched to a gene; V was cut back by 7 bases and J by 8 bases. DNA for the CDR3: TGTGCCACCAGCAGGGACAGCCGGGGTACGCAGTATTTT. Translating it yields CATSRDSRGTQYF.

This chain connects TRBV6-4 to TRBJ2-3; D is unresolved. The CDR3 totals 13 residues. The germline gives CDR1 MRHNA, CDR2 SNTAGT. V gave up 3 bases and J gave up 0 bases, with 4 bases separating them. CDR3 in DNA: TGTGCCAGCAGTGAGCAGAGCACAGATACGCAGTATTTT. Amino acid sequence: CASSEQSTDTQYF.

V and J are TRBV18 and TRBJ2-7; 10 bases match TRBD2. Germline values: CDR1 KGHSH, CDR2 LQKENI. This CDR3 has 14 amino acids. Trimming at V came to 6 bases and at J to 4 bases, leaving 6 bases not matched to a gene. CDR3: CASSATSGWYEQYF. As DNA, the CDR3 is TGTGCCAGCTCCGCGACTAGCGGGTGGTACGAGCAGTACTTC. The whole variable domain, filled in from reference TRBV18 and TRBJ2-7, reads NAGVMQNPRHLVRRRGQEARLRCSPMKGHSHVYWYRQLPEEGLKFMVYLQKENIIDESGMPKERFSAEFPKEGPSILRIQQVVRGDSAAYFCASSATSGWYEQYFGPGTRLTVT.

The rearrangement uses TRBV5-1 and TRBJ2-7; possibly TRBD1 for D (6 bases). Between the trimmed V and J ends, which lost 4 bases and 3 bases, there was a span of 14 bases. Germline CDR1 SGHRS, CDR2 YFSETQ. The CDR3 has 14 residues. The CDR3 region has the DNA TGCGCCAGCAGCGTTCAAGGGGGTAGCTACGAGCAGTACTTC. Its protein product is CASSVQGGSYEQYF.

The rearrangement joins TRBV7-9 to TRBJ1-6, with TRBD1 as a possible D gene (6 bases). V was pared by 6 bases and J by 5 bases, with 11 bases between. Germline V CDR1 and CDR2: SEHNR, FQNEAQ (reference sequence). This CDR3 spans 14 amino acids. The CDR3 sequence: CASSYGQNNSPLHF. In nucleotides, the CDR3 is TGTGCCAGCAGTTACGGACAGAATAATTCACCCCTCCACTTT.

The chain recombines TRBV19 with TRBJ1-2; TRBD1 is a possible D gene (6 bases). Trimming took off 3 bases at V and 7 bases at J, with 15 bases between the two ends. CDR1 and CDR2 from the germline V gene are LNHDA and SQIVND (reference sequence). CDR3 size: 14 residues. Written as DNA, the CDR3 is TGTGCCAGTAGTATCCCCGGGGGGCTAAGTGGCTACACCTTC. As protein: CASSIPGGLSGYTF.

The chain joins TRBV29-1 to TRBJ2-5, with TRBD2 identical over 14 bases. The CDR3 has 15 residues. Trimming took 6 bases from V and 1 from J; bases not matched to a gene: 4. CDR1 and CDR2 from the germline V gene are SQVTM and ANQGSEA. CDR3 protein: CSVGTSGSGQETQYF. The CDR3 nucleotides are TGCAGCGTCGGGACTAGCGGGAGCGGCCAAGAGACCCAGTACTTC.

A remark on this clone: Other DNA sequences of this sample code for an identical CDR3. The chain has TRBV5-1 and TRBJ2-3; 9 bases line up with TRBD2. The CDR3 covers 15 residues. Germline CDR1 and CDR2: SGHRS and YFSETQ. Germline trimming cut 2 bases from V and 3 bases from J; bases unmatched to any gene: 4. The CDR3 reads CASSFLAGATDTQYF. The CDR3 DNA reads as TGCGCCAGCAGCTTTTTAGCGGGAGCGACAGATACGCAGTATTTT.

The chain employs TRBV11-2 and TRBJ2-1; no firm D call. The CDR3 totals 16 residues. Trimming cost V 2 bases and J 0 bases, with 11 bases left between them. Germline V CDR1 and CDR2: SGHAT, FQNNGV. CDR3 nucleotides: TGTGCCAGCAGCTTATTGCCCAGTCCCTCCTACAATGAGCAGTTCTTC. Amino acids: CASSLLPSPSYNEQFF.

The V call is TRBV10-2, the J call TRBJ2-7, with 8 bases matching TRBD2. The trim removed 2 bases at V and 5 bases at J, leaving 8 bases unmatched. This CDR3 spans 15 amino acids. Per the germline V gene, CDR1 is WSHSY and CDR2 is SAAADI. As DNA, the CDR3 is TGCGCCAGCAGTGAGGAAAGGACTAGCATCCACGAGCAGTACTTC. Its protein is CASSEERTSIHEQYF.

The V and J genes are TRBV28 and TRBJ2-5; 8 nucleotides align to TRBD2. Germline assignment: CDR1 MDHEN and CDR2 SYDVKM. CDR3 length: 15 amino acids. V shed 6 bases and J 4 bases; nucleotides not matched to a gene: 10. CDR3 nucleotides: TGTGCCAGCAGGACAAGCGGGAGAGCTCGAGAGACCCAGTACTTC. It specifies CASRTSGRARETQYF.

J is TRBJ2-5 and V is TRBV9, with 10 positions matching TRBD2. The CDR3 is 19 amino acids. Germline V gene data show CDR1 as SGDLS and CDR2 as YYNGEE. V lost 4 bases and J lost 3; bases outside the gene matches: 18. CDR3 in amino acids: CASSPPQGASGRREETQYF. In nucleotides, the CDR3 is TGTGCCAGCAGCCCACCCCAGGGGGCTAGCGGGAGAAGGGAAGAGACCCAGTACTTC.

The rearrangement uses TRBV4-3 and TRBJ2-5, with 11 bases fitting TRBD1. The V segment lost 4 bases and the J segment 5 bases; nucleotides outside the gene matches: 0. This CDR3 comprises 13 residues. Germline CDR1 is LGHNA and CDR2 is YSLEER. CDR3 DNA: TGCGCCAGCAGCCGGGACAGGGGGGAGACCCAGTACTTC. It translates to CASSRDRGETQYF.

This chain uses TRBV11-2 with TRBJ2-5; the D gene is possibly TRBD1 (5 bases). Trimming removed 0 bases at V and 0 bases at J, with 11 bases between. CDR3 length: 16 residues. Germline CDR1 SGHAT, CDR2 FQNNGV. CDR3 loop: CASSLESPGYQETQYF. The CDR3 DNA sequence: TGTGCCAGCAGCTTAGAGAGTCCAGGGTACCAAGAGACCCAGTACTTC.

This chain connects TRBV7-9 to TRBJ1-1; D gene uncertain. This CDR3 is 16 amino acids long. In germline, CDR1 is SEHNR, CDR2 FQNEAQ (reference sequence). Trimming took 1 base from V and 0 from J, leaving 12 bases between them. CDR3 protein: CASSLGWQTMNTEAFF. CDR3 in DNA: TGTGCCAGCAGCTTAGGTTGGCAGACTATGAACACTGAAGCTTTCTTT.

This chain uses TRBV5-4 with TRBJ2-6; D not resolved. The CDR3 spans 15 residues. Germline V gene data show CDR1 as SGHNT and CDR2 as YYREEE (reference sequence). V lost 0 bases to trimming and J lost 1 base, with 5 bases between them. The CDR3 region has the DNA TGTGCCAGCAGCTTGGCAGGATCTGGGGCCAACGTCCTGACTTTC. Translated: CASSLAGSGANVLTF.

The rearrangement links TRBV6-6 to TRBJ2-5, with D possibly being TRBD2 (6 bases). V was pared by 6 bases and J by 2 bases, with 16 bases between. Germline-derived CDR1 and CDR2 are MNHNY and SVGAGI (reference sequence). The length of the CDR3 is 15 residues. In nucleotides, the CDR3 is TGTGCCAGCAGCCGCCTGGGACTTTCTCAAGAGACCCAGTACTTC. Protein product: CASSRLGLSQETQYF.

The chain couples TRBV19 to TRBJ1-5, with TRBD1 matching over 10 bases. The V and J ends lost 1 base and 4 bases, in that order; junction bases with no gene match: 1. CDR3 size: 15 residues. Germline CDR1 is LNHDA and CDR2 is SQIVND (reference sequence). The CDR3 reads CASSIGGQGNQPQHF. CDR3 sequence (DNA): TGTGCCAGTAGTATAGGGGGACAGGGGAATCAGCCCCAGCATTTT. Based on the CDR3 plus reference TRBV19 and TRBJ1-5, the full variable domain is DGGITQSPKYLFRKEGQNVTLSCEQNLNHDAMYWYRQDPGQGLRLIYYSQIVNDFQKGDIAEGYSVSREKKESFPLTVTSAQKNPTAFYLCASSIGGQGNQPQHFGDGTRLSIL.

This clone was counted only a few times. The V gene is TRBV15, the J gene TRBJ2-7, with D possibly being TRBD1 (5 bases). Germline CDR1 and CDR2: LNHNV and YYDKDF (reference sequence). V dropped 2 bases and J dropped 2 bases, with 10 bases sitting between them. This CDR3 comprises 14 residues. This CDR3 is CATSRSRETYEQYF. CDR3 nucleotide sequence: TGTGCCACCAGCAGATCCAGGGAAACCTACGAGCAGTACTTC.

This clone showed up just a few times. The J gene is TRBJ1-1, the V gene TRBV3-1 (or the pseudogene TRBV3-2); a weak D match, TRBD1 (6 bases). V lost 1 base and J 3 bases, leaving 9 bases between the germline ends. The length of the CDR3 is 14 residues. Germline lookup yields CDR1 LGHDT and CDR2 YNNKEL (reference sequence). The CDR3 region is CASSQVPGDTEAFF. DNA for the CDR3: TGTGCCAGCAGCCAAGTCCCAGGGGACACTGAAGCTTTCTTT.